The clone carrying this T cell receptor (beta chain) was seen a handful of times. This CDR3 has 16 amino acids. Germline values: CDR1 SGHVS, CDR2 FQNEAQ. Trimming stripped 5 bases from V and 8 bases from J, with 21 bases between. These data come from a study of blood T cell repertoires in COVID-19. Study background: Sample material is recorded as cDNA or gDNA derived from T cells, B-cell-depleted T cells, or PBMCs.

Here immunoSEQ multiplex PCR was the method, and the copy in TCRdb shows in-frame clones only, minus some. The sample comprises 130,000 to 150,000 clones, approximately 80% of which are singletons, and under 15% rests with the top ten. The material sequenced was peripheral blood. This chain joins TRBV7-8 and TRBJ2-2, with D possibly matching TRBD2 (6 bases). The receptor's source is a man between 60 and 75 years old with active or convalescent COVID-19. CDR3 region: CASSSRDSTLYGELFF. The CDR3 nucleotides read TGTGCCAGCAGCAGCCGGGACTCTACATTATATGGGGAGCTGTTTTTT.